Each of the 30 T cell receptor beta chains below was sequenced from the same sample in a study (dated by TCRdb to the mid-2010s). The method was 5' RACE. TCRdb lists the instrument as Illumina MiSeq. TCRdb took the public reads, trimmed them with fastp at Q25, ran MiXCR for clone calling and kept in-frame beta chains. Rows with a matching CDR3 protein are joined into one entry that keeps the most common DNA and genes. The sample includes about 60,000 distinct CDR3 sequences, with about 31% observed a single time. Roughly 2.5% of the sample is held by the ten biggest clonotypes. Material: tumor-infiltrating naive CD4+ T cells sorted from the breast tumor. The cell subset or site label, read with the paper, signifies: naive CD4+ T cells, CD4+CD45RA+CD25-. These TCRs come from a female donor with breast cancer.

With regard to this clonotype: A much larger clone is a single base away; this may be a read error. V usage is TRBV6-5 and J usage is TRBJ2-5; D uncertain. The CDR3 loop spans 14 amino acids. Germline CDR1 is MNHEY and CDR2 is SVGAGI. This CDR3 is CTSSNRALPETQYF. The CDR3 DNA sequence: TGTACCAGCAGTAATCGGGCCCTGCCAGAGACCCAGTACTTC.

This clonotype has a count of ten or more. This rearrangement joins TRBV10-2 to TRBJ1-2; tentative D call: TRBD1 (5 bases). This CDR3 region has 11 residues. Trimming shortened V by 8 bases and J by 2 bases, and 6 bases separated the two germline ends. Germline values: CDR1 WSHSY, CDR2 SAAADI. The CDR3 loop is CASGQNYGYTF. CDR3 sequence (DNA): TGCGCCAGCGGACAAAACTATGGCTACACCTTC.

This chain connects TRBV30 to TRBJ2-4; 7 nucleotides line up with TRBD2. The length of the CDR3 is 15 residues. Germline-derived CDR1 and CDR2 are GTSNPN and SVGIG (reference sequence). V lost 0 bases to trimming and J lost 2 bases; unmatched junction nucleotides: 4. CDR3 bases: TGTGCCTGGAGTGTACAGCGGGGCACCAAAAACATTCAGTACTTC. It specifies CAWSVQRGTKNIQYF.

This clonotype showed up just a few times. As DNA, the CDR3 is TGTGCCAGCAGCACGGGGTGGGGGGGGACGCAGTATTTT. Its protein product is CASSTGWGGTQYF. The chain employs TRBV7-2 and TRBJ2-3; the match to TRBD2 covers 7 bases. The CDR3 loop spans 13 amino acids. V lost 5 bases to trimming and J lost 9 bases; unmatched junction nucleotides: 8. Germline CDR1 and CDR2: SGHTA and FQGNSA.

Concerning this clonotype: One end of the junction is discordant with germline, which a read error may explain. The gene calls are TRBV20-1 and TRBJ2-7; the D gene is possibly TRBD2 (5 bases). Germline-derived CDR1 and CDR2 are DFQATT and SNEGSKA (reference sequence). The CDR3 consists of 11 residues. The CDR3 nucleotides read TGCAGTGCTAGCCCCGGCGACTACCGGATCTTC. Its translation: CSASPGDYRIF.

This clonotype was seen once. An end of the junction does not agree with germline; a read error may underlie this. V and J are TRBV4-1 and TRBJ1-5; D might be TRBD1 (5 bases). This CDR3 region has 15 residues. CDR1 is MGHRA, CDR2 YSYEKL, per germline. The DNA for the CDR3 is TGCGCCTGCAGCCAAGAATCGGCAGGGTATCAGCCCCAGCATTTT. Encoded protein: CACSQESAGYQPQHF.

The CDR3 sequence: CASSAAGTVGNSPLHF. In nucleotides, the CDR3 is TGTGCCAGCAGCGCCGCCGGGACAGTGGGTAATTCACCCCTCCACTTT. The V gene is TRBV9, the J gene TRBJ1-6, with TRBD1 matching over 7 bases. This CDR3 has 16 amino acids. J was trimmed by 6 bases and V by 3 bases; bases with no gene match: 9. CDR1 and CDR2 (germline): SGDLS, YYNGEE.

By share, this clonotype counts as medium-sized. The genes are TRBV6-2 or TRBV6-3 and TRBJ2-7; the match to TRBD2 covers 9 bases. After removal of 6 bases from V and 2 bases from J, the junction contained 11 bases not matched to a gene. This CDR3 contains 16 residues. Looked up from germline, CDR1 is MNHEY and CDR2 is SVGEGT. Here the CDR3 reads CASRVTSGHHPYEQYF. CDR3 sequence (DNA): TGTGCCAGCAGAGTAACTAGCGGGCACCATCCCTACGAGCAGTACTTC.

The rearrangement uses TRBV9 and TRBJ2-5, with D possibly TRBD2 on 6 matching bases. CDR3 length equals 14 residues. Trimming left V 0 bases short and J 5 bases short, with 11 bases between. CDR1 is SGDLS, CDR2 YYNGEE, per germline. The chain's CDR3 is CASSVGLVAETQYF. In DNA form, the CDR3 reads TGTGCCAGCAGCGTAGGACTAGTTGCGGAGACCCAGTACTTC. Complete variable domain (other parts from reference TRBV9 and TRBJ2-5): DSGVTQTPKHLITATGQRVTLRCSPRSGDLSVYWYQQSLDQGLQFLIQYYNGEERAKGNILERFSAQQFPDLHSELNLSSLELGDSALYFCASSVGLVAETQYFGPGTRLLVL.

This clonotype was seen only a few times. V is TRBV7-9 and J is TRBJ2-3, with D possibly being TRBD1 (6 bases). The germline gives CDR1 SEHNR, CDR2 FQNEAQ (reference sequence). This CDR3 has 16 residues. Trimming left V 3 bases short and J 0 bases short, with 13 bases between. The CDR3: CASSFVRGPSTDTQYF. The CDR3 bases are TGTGCCAGCAGCTTCGTCAGGGGACCAAGCACAGATACGCAGTATTTT.

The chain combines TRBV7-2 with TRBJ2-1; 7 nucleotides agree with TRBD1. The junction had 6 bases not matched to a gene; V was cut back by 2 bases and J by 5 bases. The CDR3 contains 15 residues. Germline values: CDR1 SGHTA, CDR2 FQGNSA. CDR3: CASSLWGTEDNEQFF. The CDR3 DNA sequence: TGTGCCAGCAGCTTATGGGGGACAGAAGACAATGAGCAGTTCTTC.

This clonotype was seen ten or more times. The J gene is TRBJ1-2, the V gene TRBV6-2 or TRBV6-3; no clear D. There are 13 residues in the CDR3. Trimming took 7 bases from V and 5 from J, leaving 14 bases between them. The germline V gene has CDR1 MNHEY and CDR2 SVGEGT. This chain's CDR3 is CASKFLAQYGYTF. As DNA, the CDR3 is TGTGCCAGCAAATTTCTGGCTCAGTATGGCTACACCTTC.

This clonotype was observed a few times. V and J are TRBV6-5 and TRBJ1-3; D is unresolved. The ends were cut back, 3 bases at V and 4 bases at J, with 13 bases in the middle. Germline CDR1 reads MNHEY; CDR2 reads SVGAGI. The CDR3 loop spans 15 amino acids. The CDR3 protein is CASSYAGQDGNTIYF. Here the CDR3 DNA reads TGTGCCAGCAGTTATGCCGGGCAGGACGGAAACACCATATATTTT.

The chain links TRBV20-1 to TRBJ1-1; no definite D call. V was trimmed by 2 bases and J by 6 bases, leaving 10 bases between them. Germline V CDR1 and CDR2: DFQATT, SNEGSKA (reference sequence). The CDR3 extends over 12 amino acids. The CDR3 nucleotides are TGCAGTGCTAGACGACCTAACGCTGAAGCTTTCTTT. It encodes CSARRPNAEAFF.

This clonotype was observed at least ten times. CDR3 nucleotide sequence: TGTGCCAGCAGCCCGCATAGCATTCGGGCCGGGGAGCTGTTTTTT. This codes for CASSPHSIRAGELFF. The chain combines TRBV7-9 with TRBJ2-2; D gene unclear. The germline gives CDR1 SEHNR, CDR2 FQNEAQ (reference sequence). V was shortened by 5 bases and J by 6 bases, with 16 bases between the two germline ends. The CDR3 runs 15 residues. The whole variable domain, filled in from reference TRBV7-9 and TRBJ2-2, reads DTGVSQNPRHKITKRGQNVTFRCDPISEHNRLYWYRQTLGQGPEFLTYFQNEAQLEKSRLLSDRFSAERPKGSFSTLEIQRTEQGDSAMYLCASSPHSIRAGELFFGEGSRLTVL.

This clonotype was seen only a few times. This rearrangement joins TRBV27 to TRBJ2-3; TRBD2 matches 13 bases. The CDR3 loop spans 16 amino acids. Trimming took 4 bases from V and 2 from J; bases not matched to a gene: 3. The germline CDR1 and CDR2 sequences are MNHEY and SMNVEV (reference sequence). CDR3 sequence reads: CASSSLAGGVTDTQYF. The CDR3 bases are TGTGCCAGCAGTTCACTAGCGGGAGGGGTCACAGATACGCAGTATTTT.

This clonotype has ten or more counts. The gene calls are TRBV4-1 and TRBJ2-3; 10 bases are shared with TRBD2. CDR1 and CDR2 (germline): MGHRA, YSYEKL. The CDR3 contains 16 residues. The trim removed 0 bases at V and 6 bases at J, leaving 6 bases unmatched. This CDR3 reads CASSQDLTSGWDTQYF. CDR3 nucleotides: TGCGCCAGCAGCCAAGATTTGACTAGCGGGTGGGATACGCAGTATTTT.

The CDR3: CASNAGGAGGNQPQHF. The DNA for the CDR3 is TGTGCCAGCAATGCAGGGGGCGCGGGAGGCAATCAGCCCCAGCATTTT. This rearrangement joins TRBV6-1 to TRBJ1-5; 8 nucleotides line up with TRBD1. Germline trimming cut 7 bases from V and 2 bases from J; bases unmatched to any gene: 10. CDR3 length equals 16 residues. Germline assignment: CDR1 MNHNS and CDR2 SASEGT.

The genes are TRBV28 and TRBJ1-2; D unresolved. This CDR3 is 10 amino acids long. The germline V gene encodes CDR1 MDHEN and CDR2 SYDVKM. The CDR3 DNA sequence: TGTGTCGGTGGCCGGTATCGCTACACCTTC. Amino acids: CVGGRYRYTF.

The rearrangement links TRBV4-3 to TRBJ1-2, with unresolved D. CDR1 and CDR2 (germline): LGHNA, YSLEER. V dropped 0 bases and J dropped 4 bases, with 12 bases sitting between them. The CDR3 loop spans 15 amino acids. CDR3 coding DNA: TGCGCCAGCAGCCAAGATGCCGGGCCACCCTATGGCTACACCTTC. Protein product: CASSQDAGPPYGYTF.

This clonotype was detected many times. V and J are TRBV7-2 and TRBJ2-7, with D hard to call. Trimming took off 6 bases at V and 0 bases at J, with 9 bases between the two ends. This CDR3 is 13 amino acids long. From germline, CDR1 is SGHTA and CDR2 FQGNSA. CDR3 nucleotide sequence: TGTGCCAGCAGTTTGTCAGTCTCCTACGAGCAGTACTTC. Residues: CASSLSVSYEQYF.

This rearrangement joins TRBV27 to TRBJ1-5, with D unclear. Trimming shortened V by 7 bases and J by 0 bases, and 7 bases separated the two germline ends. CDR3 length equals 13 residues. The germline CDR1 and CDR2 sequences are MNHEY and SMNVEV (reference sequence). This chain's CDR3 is CASKQYSNQPQHF. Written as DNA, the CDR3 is TGTGCCAGCAAACAGTATAGCAATCAGCCCCAGCATTTT.

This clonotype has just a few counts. CDR3 bases: TGTGCCAGCAGTTTAGCCATTCGGGGCTACACCTTC. It yields the protein CASSLAIRGYTF. The chain uses TRBV12-3 or TRBV12-4 and TRBJ1-2; D call uncertain. V lost 0 bases, J lost 8 bases, and 7 bases lay in between. The CDR3 length is 12 residues.

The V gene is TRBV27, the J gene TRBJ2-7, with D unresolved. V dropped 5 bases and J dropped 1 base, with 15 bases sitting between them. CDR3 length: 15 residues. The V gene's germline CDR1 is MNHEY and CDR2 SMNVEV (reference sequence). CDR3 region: CASSKTVDGSYEQYF. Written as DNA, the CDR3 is TGTGCCAGCAGTAAAACCGTCGACGGATCCTACGAGCAGTACTTC.

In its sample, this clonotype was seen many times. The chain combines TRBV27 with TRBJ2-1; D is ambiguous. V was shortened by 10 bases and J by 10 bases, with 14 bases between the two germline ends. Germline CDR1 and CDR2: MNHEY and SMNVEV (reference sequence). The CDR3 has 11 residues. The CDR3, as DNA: TGTGCCACCCAACCGCGACGGGAGCAGTTCTTC. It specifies CATQPRREQFF.

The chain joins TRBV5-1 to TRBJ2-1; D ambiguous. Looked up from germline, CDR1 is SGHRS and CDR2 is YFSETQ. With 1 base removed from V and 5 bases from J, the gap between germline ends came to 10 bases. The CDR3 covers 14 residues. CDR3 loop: CASSLLPGDNEQFF. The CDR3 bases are TGCGCCAGCAGCTTGCTCCCTGGCGACAATGAGCAGTTCTTC.

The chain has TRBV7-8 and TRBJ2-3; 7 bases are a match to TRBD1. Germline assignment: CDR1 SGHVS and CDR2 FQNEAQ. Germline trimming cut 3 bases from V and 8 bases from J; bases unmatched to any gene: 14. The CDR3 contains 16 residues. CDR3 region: CASSFSPAGGRGTQYF. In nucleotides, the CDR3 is TGTGCCAGCAGCTTCTCCCCAGCAGGGGGAAGGGGTACGCAGTATTTT. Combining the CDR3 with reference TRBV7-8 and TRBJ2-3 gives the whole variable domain GAGVSQSPRYKVAKRGQDVALRCDPISGHVSLFWYQQALGQGPEFLTYFQNEAQLDKSGLPSDRFFAERPEGSVSTLKIQRTQQEDSAVYLCASSFSPAGGRGTQYFGPGTRLTVL.

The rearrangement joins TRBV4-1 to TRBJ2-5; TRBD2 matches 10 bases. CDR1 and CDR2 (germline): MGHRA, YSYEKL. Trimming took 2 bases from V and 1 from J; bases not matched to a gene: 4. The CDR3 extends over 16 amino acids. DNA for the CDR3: TGCGCCAGCAGCCAACAAAGGACTAGCGGCCAAGAGACCCAGTACTTC. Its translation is CASSQQRTSGQETQYF.

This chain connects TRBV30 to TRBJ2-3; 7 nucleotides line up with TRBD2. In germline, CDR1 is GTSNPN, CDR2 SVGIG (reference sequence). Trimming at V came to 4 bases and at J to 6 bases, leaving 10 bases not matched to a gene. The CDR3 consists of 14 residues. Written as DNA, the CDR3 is TGTGCCTGGACCTTTGGTAGCGGGTATGATACGCAGTATTTT. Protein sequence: CAWTFGSGYDTQYF.

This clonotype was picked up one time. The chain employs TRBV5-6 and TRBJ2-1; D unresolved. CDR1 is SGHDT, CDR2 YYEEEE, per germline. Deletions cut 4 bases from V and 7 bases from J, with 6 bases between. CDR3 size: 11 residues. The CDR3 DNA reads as TGTGCCAGCAGCATAGGAAATGAGCAGTTCTTC. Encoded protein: CASSIGNEQFF. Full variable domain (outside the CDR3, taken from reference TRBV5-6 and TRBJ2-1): DAGVTQSPTHLIKTRGQQVTLRCSPKSGHDTVSWYQQALGQGPQFIFQYYEEEERQRGNFPDRFSGHQFPNYSSELNVNALLLGDSALYLCASSIGNEQFFGPGTRLTVL.